The present T cell receptor beta chain was sequenced within a study of cytomegalovirus exposure and HLA in healthy donors. General study points: Information on immune exposure was restricted to one variable (CMV serostatus).

Comment on this clone: No antigen is known for it.

PCR was performed using 60 Vbeta and 13 Jbeta primers. The protocol was immunoSEQ multiplex PCR, while the TCRdb copy is restricted to in-frame clones and leaves out a portion. The table records about 120,000 clones, roughly 72% of them present only once. The CDR3 is 16 amino acids. V lost 1 base, J lost 0 bases, and 9 bases lay in between. CDR1 is SGHTA, CDR2 FQGNSA, per germline. The chain joins TRBV7-2 to TRBJ2-2; D unresolved. This clonotype was sampled from a woman between 45 and 60 years old in good health and CMV-seropositive. Sequencing was carried out using PBMCs. The CDR3 loop is CASSLVPQANTGELFF. The CDR3 region has the DNA TGTGCCAGCAGCTTAGTCCCACAAGCGAACACCGGGGAGCTGTTTTTT.